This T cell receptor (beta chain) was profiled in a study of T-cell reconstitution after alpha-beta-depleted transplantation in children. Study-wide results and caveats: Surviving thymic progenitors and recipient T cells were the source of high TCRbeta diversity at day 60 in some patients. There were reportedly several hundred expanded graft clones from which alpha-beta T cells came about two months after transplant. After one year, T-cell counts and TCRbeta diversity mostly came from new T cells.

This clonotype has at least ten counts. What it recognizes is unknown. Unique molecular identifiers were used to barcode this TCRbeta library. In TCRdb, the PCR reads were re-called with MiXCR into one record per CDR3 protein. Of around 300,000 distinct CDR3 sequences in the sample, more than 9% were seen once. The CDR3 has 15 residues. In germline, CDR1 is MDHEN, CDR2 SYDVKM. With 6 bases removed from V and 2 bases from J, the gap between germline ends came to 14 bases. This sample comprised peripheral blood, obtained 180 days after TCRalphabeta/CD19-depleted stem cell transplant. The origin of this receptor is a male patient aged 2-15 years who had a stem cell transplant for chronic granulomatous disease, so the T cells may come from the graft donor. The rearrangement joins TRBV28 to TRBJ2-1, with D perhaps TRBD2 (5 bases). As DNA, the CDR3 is TGTGCCAGCAGAAGCGGCTCTCGAGCCTACAATGAGCAGTTCTTC. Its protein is CASRSGSRAYNEQFF.